A selection of T cell receptor beta chains follows, all from one sample in a study of low-dose radiotherapy and immunotherapy resistance in tumors. In TCRdb, the reads were re-called with MiXCR into one record per CDR3 protein. Here the sample spans tens of thousands of distinct CDR3 sequences, around a sixth being singletons. The specimen was PBMCs, collected after low-dose radiotherapy plus immunotherapy. The receptors originated from a male donor with prostate cancer. Both conserved end residues are part of each CDR3. Each record gives: J gene, V gene, CDR3 protein.

J: TRBJ1-6; V: TRBV4-3; CDR3: CASSSGTGNSPLHF
J: TRBJ1-2; V: TRBV4-3; CDR3: CASSLPAEQGSGYTF
J: TRBJ2-5; V: TRBV20-1; CDR3: CSAPISGEETQYF
J: TRBJ2-7; V: TRBV15; CDR3: CATSSRLAGNEQYF
J: TRBJ2-7; V: TRBV20-1; CDR3: CSARELAGELDEQYF
J: TRBJ1-4; V: TRBV20-1; CDR3: CSAPRPRVFFKLFF
J: TRBJ2-6; V: TRBV18; CDR3: CASSLDSGANVLTF
J: TRBJ2-2; V: TRBV11-2; CDR3: CASSPRVREVPRTNELFF
J: TRBJ2-1; V: TRBV7-2; CDR3: CASSAVANSYNEQFF
J: TRBJ1-4; V: TRBV25-1; CDR3: CASRPPGHLGEKLFF
J: TRBJ2-5; V: TRBV28; CDR3: CASSPWGIQYF
J: TRBJ2-7; V: TRBV28; CDR3: CASTPGSADMGYEQYF
J: TRBJ2-2; V: TRBV6-5; CDR3: CASSRQVAYTGELFF
J: TRBJ2-1; V: TRBV11-1; CDR3: CASRDRDYRREQFF
J: TRBJ2-2; V: TRBV6-2/TRBV6-3; CDR3: CASSYGTGGTGELFF
J: TRBJ2-6; V: TRBV28; CDR3: CAITGVPGANVLTF
J: TRBJ1-2; V: TRBV29-1; CDR3: CSVDREEAYGYTF
J: TRBJ1-2; V: TRBV4-1; CDR3: CASSQAQGPYGYTF
J: TRBJ1-6; V: TRBV28; CDR3: CASSSLPHLHF
J: TRBJ1-1; V: TRBV6-2/TRBV6-3; CDR3: CASSADSKGAEAFF
J: TRBJ2-1; V: TRBV5-1; CDR3: CASSSSTSGIFDEQFF
J: TRBJ2-7; V: TRBV28; CDR3: CASRNPNTYEQYF
J: TRBJ2-1; V: TRBV6-2/TRBV6-3; CDR3: CAGSHGDEQFF
J: TRBJ2-2; V: TRBV30; CDR3: CARSGTPYTGELFF
J: TRBJ2-5; V: TRBV27; CDR3: CASSLRRQAIFRRQETQYF
J: TRBJ2-5; V: TRBV7-7; CDR3: CASSLDWAKETQYF
J: TRBJ2-7; V: TRBV5-1; CDR3: CASSEGTSGSGQYF
J: TRBJ1-5; V: TRBV20-1; CDR3: CSAPLMGEGGNQPQHF
J: TRBJ2-4; V: TRBV28; CDR3: CASRATGFSAKNIQYF
J: TRBJ1-5; V: TRBV7-8; CDR3: CASSLARDTHNQPQHF
J: TRBJ2-3; V: TRBV11-1; CDR3: CASSLTSGTSTDTQYF
J: TRBJ2-7; V: TRBV7-2; CDR3: CANQWEQYF
J: TRBJ1-3; V: TRBV6-2/TRBV6-3; CDR3: CASSYEAVSGNTIYF
J: TRBJ2-7; V: TRBV2; CDR3: CASTLGGAWYEQYF
J: TRBJ1-4; V: TRBV5-5; CDR3: CASSLTGQGATFFFSEKLFF
J: TRBJ2-3; V: TRBV5-4; CDR3: CASSTENFPSGTDTQYF
J: TRBJ1-5; V: TRBV18; CDR3: CASSPDAQPQHF
J: TRBJ2-7; V: TRBV19; CDR3: CASSRTRSYEQYF
J: TRBJ1-2; V: TRBV7-9; CDR3: CASSRGQVLYGYTF
J: TRBJ2-7; V: TRBV10-3; CDR3: CAISEYGTSGYEQYF
J: TRBJ2-4; V: TRBV10-2; CDR3: CASMWTGDIQYF
J: TRBJ2-7; V: TRBV6-2/TRBV6-3; CDR3: CASSYGLTYEQYF
J: TRBJ2-2; V: TRBV9; CDR3: CASSVRGGGGTGELFF
J: TRBJ2-3; V: TRBV14; CDR3: CASSQEGGLANTDTQYF
J: TRBJ2-1; V: TRBV5-1; CDR3: CASSLEGSGYNEQFF
J: TRBJ2-2; V: TRBV12-3/TRBV12-4; CDR3: CATLNSGGTGELFF
J: TRBJ2-1; V: TRBV15; CDR3: CAIASGSRYNEQFF
J: TRBJ1-1; V: TRBV5-1; CDR3: CASSLDSGNTEAFF
J: TRBJ1-1; V: TRBV7-9; CDR3: CASSSQSGSEAFF